This T cell receptor (beta chain) was recorded in a study of cytomegalovirus exposure and HLA in healthy donors. General study findings and limits: According to the study, roughly 160 TCR beta chains were cytomegalovirus-associated.

Investigators did not record CMV serostatus for this donor. The PCR used 60 Vbeta and 13 Jbeta primers. Produced via immunoSEQ multiplex PCR; TCRdb's table is partial and in-frame only. The sample records 200,000 or so clones, roughly 84% being singletons. Regarding this clone: What it recognizes is unknown.

Germline V gives CDR1 MGHRA, CDR2 YSYEKL. With 1 base clipped from V and 11 bases from J, the junction kept 11 bases outside the gene matches. The CDR3 extends over 15 amino acids. The TCR sequence derives from a human donor in good health. The specimen sequenced was PBMCs. The V and J genes are TRBV4-1 and TRBJ2-5; 9 positions agree with TRBD2. CDR3 in amino acids: CASSQGAAGGGEQYF. The DNA of the CDR3 is TGCGCCAGCAGCCAAGGGGCAGCGGGAGGTGGGGAGCAGTACTTC.